This T cell receptor beta chain stems from a study of blood T cell repertoires in COVID-19. Germline CDR1 is MDHEN and CDR2 is SYDVKM. The CDR3 sequence is 16 residues long. The J segment lost 4 bases and the V segment lost 5 bases, leaving 8 bases of the junction unmatched. Clones were read by immunoSEQ multiplex PCR, and TCRdb kept only the in-frame ones, dropping some. The table includes more than 45,000 clones, 85% to 90% detected once. This sequence originates from a man between 60 and 75 years old with acute or convalescent COVID-19. The material sequenced was peripheral blood. The V call is TRBV28, the J call TRBJ1-2; TRBD1 matches at 12 bases. CDR3 sequence: CASSAPGQGAVYGYTF. The CDR3 DNA reads TGTGCCAGCAGTGCCCCGGGACAGGGGGCGGTCTATGGCTACACCTTC.